What follows are 10 T cell receptor beta chains derived from one specimen sequenced in a study of shared clonotypes between healthy human individuals. CD8 cells classed as naive were CD45RO-negative and positively selected for CCR7, excluding terminally differentiated effector memory CD45RA+ cells. Sequencing used immunoSEQ multiplex PCR; TCRdb keeps in-frame clones, though not all of them. The repertoire holds roughly 1,800,000 clones, with approximately 94% as singletons. Specimen: naive CD8+ T cells sorted from blood. These receptors originate from a man between 18 and 29 years old in good health.

This clone has a single count. This chain connects TRBV6-1 to TRBJ2-7; possible D gene TRBD1, 5 bases. V dropped 2 bases and J dropped 3 bases, with 14 bases sitting between them. This CDR3 is built from 15 residues. CDR1 and CDR2 (germline): MNHNS, SASEGT. The CDR3 region has the DNA TGTGCCAGCAGTGAAATCGGCGGCGGACACTACGAGCAGTACTTC. Translation: CASSEIGGGHYEQYF.

The chain employs TRBV7-9 and TRBJ1-2; D is ambiguous. This CDR3 spans 14 amino acids. Deletions cut 5 bases from V and 4 bases from J, with 14 bases between. The V gene's germline CDR1 is SEHNR and CDR2 FQNEAQ (reference sequence). CDR3: CASSPPGLFYGYTF. CDR3 coding DNA: TGTGCCAGCAGCCCGCCGGGCCTATTCTATGGCTACACCTTC.

The chain carries TRBV27 and TRBJ2-2; the D gene is possibly TRBD1 (5 bases). Between the trimmed V and J ends, which lost 8 bases and 0 bases, there was a span of 10 bases. Germline lookup yields CDR1 MNHEY and CDR2 SMNVEV (reference sequence). This CDR3 has 14 amino acids. CDR3 sequence (DNA): TGTGCCAGCGAACAGGTAGCGAACACCGGGGAGCTGTTTTTT. It yields the protein CASEQVANTGELFF.

This clone has a single count. The chain carries TRBV7-9 and TRBJ2-7; TRBD2 agrees at 13 bases. Germline CDR1 reads SEHNR; CDR2 reads FQNEAQ (reference sequence). The CDR3 loop spans 16 amino acids. Unmatched junction bases numbered 7, after V lost 5 bases and J lost 3 bases. The CDR3 DNA reads as TGTGCCAGCAGCCCTGGGACTAGCGGGAACGACTACGAGCAGTACTTC. It codes for CASSPGTSGNDYEQYF.

This chain links TRBV6-1 with TRBJ2-1, with D possibly TRBD2 on 5 matching bases. CDR1 is MNHNS and CDR2 is SASEGT in the germline V gene. The CDR3 is 15 amino acids. The ends were cut back, 8 bases at V and 1 base at J, with 15 bases in the middle. The CDR3 DNA is TGTGCCAGCGGGATTTTCCGGGGTTCCTACAATGAGCAGTTCTTC. Its translation is CASGIFRGSYNEQFF.

The CDR3 loop reads CASSPRGEQPQHF. CDR3 DNA: TGTGCCAGCTCACCTAGAGGGGAACAGCCCCAGCATTTT. The genes are TRBV18 and TRBJ1-5; D possibly corresponds to TRBD1 (5 bases). In germline, CDR1 is KGHSH, CDR2 LQKENI. V was pared by 3 bases and J by 7 bases, with 10 bases between. The CDR3 is made up of 13 amino acids.

In regard to this clone: This same CDR3 is encoded by further DNA sequences in the sample. This chain joins TRBV9 and TRBJ2-7; D ambiguous. The V end was cut by 0 bases, the J end by 1 base, with 8 bases between. The germline V gene has CDR1 SGDLS and CDR2 YYNGEE. The CDR3 spans 14 residues. The DNA for the CDR3 is TGTGCCAGCAGCGTAGGGGATGTATCCTACGAGCAGTACTTC. It codes for CASSVGDVSYEQYF.

J is TRBJ1-2 and V is TRBV6-6; the D is unclear. Germline CDR1 MNHNY, CDR2 SVGAGI (reference sequence). CDR3 size: 10 residues. The germline V and J ends were trimmed by 7 bases and 6 bases, with 6 bases remaining between them. The CDR3 sequence is CASMDDGYTF. For the CDR3, the DNA is TGTGCCAGCATGGACGATGGCTACACCTTC.

This chain links TRBV7-9 with TRBJ2-2, with D uncertain. The germline V gene has CDR1 SEHNR and CDR2 FQNEAQ (reference sequence). Trimming pared 6 bases from V and 1 base from J, leaving 3 bases between. The CDR3 is 12 residues long. The CDR3 is CASRGNTGELFF. CDR3 DNA: TGTGCCAGCAGGGGGAACACCGGGGAGCTGTTTTTT.

V and J are TRBV5-6 and TRBJ2-3; 11 bases agree with TRBD2. The trim removed 4 bases at V and 4 bases at J, leaving 11 bases unmatched. Germline loops: CDR1 SGHDT, CDR2 YYEEEE. CDR3 length: 17 amino acids. CDR3 DNA sequence: TGTGCCAGCAGCCCCTGGGCTAGCGGGAGGTTCGCAGATACGCAGTATTTT. Protein sequence: CASSPWASGRFADTQYF.